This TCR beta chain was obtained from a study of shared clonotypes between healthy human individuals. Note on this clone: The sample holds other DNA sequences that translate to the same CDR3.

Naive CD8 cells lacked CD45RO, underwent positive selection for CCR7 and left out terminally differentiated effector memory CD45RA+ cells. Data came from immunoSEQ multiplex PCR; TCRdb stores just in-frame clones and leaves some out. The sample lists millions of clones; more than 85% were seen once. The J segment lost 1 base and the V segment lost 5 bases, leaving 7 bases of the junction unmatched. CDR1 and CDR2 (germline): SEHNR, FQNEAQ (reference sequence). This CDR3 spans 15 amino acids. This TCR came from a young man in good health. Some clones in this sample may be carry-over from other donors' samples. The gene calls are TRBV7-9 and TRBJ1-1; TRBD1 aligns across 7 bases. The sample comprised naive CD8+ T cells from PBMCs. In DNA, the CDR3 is TGTGCCAGCAGCCCAGGGGGGGCTCCGAACACTGAAGCTTTCTTT. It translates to CASSPGGAPNTEAFF.